One sample yielded the 9 T cell receptor beta chains listed below, sequenced in a study of T-cell reconstitution after alpha-beta-depleted transplantation in children. Molecular barcoding with unique molecular identifiers was used for the TCRbeta library. TCRdb used MiXCR to reprocess the PCR reads, holding one entry per CDR3 protein. The table lists about 460,000 distinct CDR3 sequences, 10% to 13% of them singletons. This material consisted of PBMCs, taken before TCRalphabeta/CD19-depleted stem cell transplant. Receptor source: a child aged 2 to 9 with inherited bone marrow failure, due to receive a stem cell transplant.

The V gene is TRBV30, the J gene TRBJ2-7; 9 bases are a match to TRBD2. This CDR3 is 14 amino acids long. Germline V gene data show CDR1 as GTSNPN and CDR2 as SVGIG (reference sequence). J gave up 3 bases and V 2 bases, and 5 bases lay outside the gene matches. The CDR3 sequence: CAWSLAGAGYEQYF. The CDR3 DNA follows: TGTGCCTGGAGTTTAGCGGGAGCCGGCTACGAGCAGTACTTC.

The table lists this clonotype with a few counts. The V and J genes are TRBV7-8 and TRBJ2-3; TRBD2 matches 8 bases. The J segment lost 3 bases and the V segment lost 2 bases, leaving 13 bases of the junction unmatched. Germline-derived CDR1 and CDR2 are SGHVS and FQNEAQ. The CDR3 contains 18 residues. As DNA, the CDR3 is TGTGCCAGCAGCTTAAGAATTTGGAGCGGGAGACCTACAGATACGCAGTATTTT. Encoded protein: CASSLRIWSGRPTDTQYF.

This clonotype was recorded many times. The chain joins TRBV7-8 to TRBJ2-3; 8 bases line up with TRBD2. Germline V gene sequence: CDR1 SGHVS, CDR2 FQNEAQ. This CDR3 comprises 15 residues. Trimming removed 1 base from V and 3 bases from J; junction bases left unmatched: 3. The DNA of the CDR3 is TGTGCCAGCAGCTTAGGCGGGAGGTATACAGATACGCAGTATTTT. Protein product: CASSLGGRYTDTQYF.

The rearrangement links TRBV4-1 to TRBJ2-1; maybe TRBD2 (5 bases). Germline CDR1 is MGHRA and CDR2 is YSYEKL. The CDR3 spans 16 residues. V shed 0 bases and J shed 6 bases, with 15 bases lying between them. Here the CDR3 DNA reads TGCGCCAGCAGCCAAGATCTGGCGGGCCTCGGCAATGAGCAGTTCTTC. This encodes CASSQDLAGLGNEQFF.

This clonotype was picked up many times. The chain combines TRBV12-3 or TRBV12-4 with TRBJ2-3, with 10 bases that match TRBD2. The CDR3 is made up of 16 amino acids. With 1 base clipped from V and 2 bases from J, the junction kept 3 bases outside the gene matches. In nucleotides, the CDR3 is TGTGCCAGCAGTTTAGGGACTAGCGGACCCACAGATACGCAGTATTTT. Protein sequence: CASSLGTSGPTDTQYF.

This clonotype was seen at least ten times. The chain couples TRBV4-3 to TRBJ2-1; possible D gene TRBD1, 6 bases. V lost 4 bases and J 3 bases, leaving 19 bases between the germline ends. Per germline, CDR1 LGHNA and CDR2 YSLEER. The CDR3 runs 17 residues. CDR3 sequence (DNA): TGCGCCAGCAGCCCAGATCTCAGGGGACCAGGCTACAATGAGCAGTTCTTC. This gives the protein CASSPDLRGPGYNEQFF.

The gene calls are TRBV20-1 and TRBJ2-1; 8 bases are a match to TRBD1. The CDR3 is 18 residues long. CDR1 and CDR2 from the germline V gene are DFQATT and SNEGSKA (reference sequence). The V and J ends lost 3 bases and 4 bases, in that order; junction bases with no gene match: 17. The CDR3 bases are TGCAGTGCTAGGACAGAACAGGGGGGTATTCTTTATTACAATGAGCAGTTCTTC. Its protein product is CSARTEQGGILYYNEQFF.

This clonotype was counted at least ten times. The rearrangement joins TRBV24-1 to TRBJ2-5; 11 nucleotides align to TRBD2. This CDR3 is 15 amino acids long. V gave up 7 bases and J gave up 2 bases; unmatched junction bases: 5. The germline CDR1 and CDR2 sequences are KGHDR and SFDVKD. Here the CDR3 DNA reads TGTGCCACCAGCCGACGGACTAGCGGGCAAGAGACCCAGTACTTC. Translation gives CATSRRTSGQETQYF.

This clonotype was seen a handful of times. V is TRBV7-7 and J is TRBJ1-6; D remains ambiguous. CDR1 is SSHAT, CDR2 FNYEAQ, per germline (reference sequence). The CDR3 is made up of 16 amino acids. The V end lost 8 bases, the J end lost 3 bases, and 17 bases lay between the germline ends. The CDR3 sequence: CASGGLQSFYNSPLHF. CDR3 sequence (DNA): TGTGCCAGCGGAGGCCTCCAAAGTTTCTATAATTCACCCCTCCACTTT.